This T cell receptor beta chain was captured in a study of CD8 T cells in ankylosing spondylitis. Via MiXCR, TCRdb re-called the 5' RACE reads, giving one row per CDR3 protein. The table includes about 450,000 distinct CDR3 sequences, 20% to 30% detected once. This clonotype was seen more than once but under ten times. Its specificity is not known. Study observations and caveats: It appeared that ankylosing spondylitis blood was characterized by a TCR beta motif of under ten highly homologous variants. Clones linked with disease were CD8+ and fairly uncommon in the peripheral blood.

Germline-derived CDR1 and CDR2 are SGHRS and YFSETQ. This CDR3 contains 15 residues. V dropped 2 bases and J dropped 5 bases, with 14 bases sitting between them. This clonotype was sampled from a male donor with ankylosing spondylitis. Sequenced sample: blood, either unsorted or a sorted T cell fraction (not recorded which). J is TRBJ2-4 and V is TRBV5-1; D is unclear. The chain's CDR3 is CASSFSPGPENIQYF. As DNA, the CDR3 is TGCGCCAGCAGCTTTTCCCCGGGTCCCGAAAACATTCAGTACTTC.